The 31 T cell receptor beta chains reported below all come from one sample, sequenced in a study of cytomegalovirus exposure and HLA in healthy donors. Amplification used 60 Vbeta primers and 13 Jbeta primers. The repertoire was sequenced with immunoSEQ multiplex PCR; TCRdb's copy has only in-frame clones and lacks some. The sample lists 200,000 to 300,000 clones, just under 85% occurring once. Sequencing was carried out using PBMCs. Receptors originate from a woman aged 40 to 50 in good health and CMV-seropositive.

The chain uses TRBV6-6 and TRBJ1-4; tentative D call: TRBD1 (5 bases). The CDR3 length is 11 residues. Looked up from germline, CDR1 is MNHNY and CDR2 is SVGAGI (reference sequence). Trimming stripped 10 bases from V and 8 bases from J, with 11 bases between. The CDR3 nucleotides are TGTGCCACCAGGGAGCGCGAAAAACTGTTTTTT. This codes for CATREREKLFF.

The chain uses TRBV4-2 and TRBJ1-6; 7 nucleotides match TRBD1. Per the germline V gene, CDR1 is LGHNA and CDR2 is YNFKEQ. J gave up 3 bases and V 1 base, and 0 bases lay outside the gene matches. The CDR3 has 15 residues. The CDR3 region has the DNA TGTGCCAGCAGCCAAGGGACAGGCTATAATTCACCCCTCCACTTT. Translated: CASSQGTGYNSPLHF.

This clone was detected only once. The chain combines TRBV11-1 with TRBJ1-5; unclear D gene. From germline, CDR1 is SGHAT and CDR2 FQDESV (reference sequence). The V and J ends lost 6 bases and 7 bases respectively, with 19 bases between them. This CDR3 comprises 15 residues. The CDR3 loop reads CASRLREAGRQPQHF. For the CDR3, the DNA is TGTGCCAGCAGACTCCGGGAGGCCGGCAGACAGCCCCAGCATTTT.

The chain couples TRBV11-3 to TRBJ1-3; 11 positions agree with TRBD1. CDR1 is SGHNT and CDR2 is YENEEA in the germline V gene. V was pared by 5 bases and J by 4 bases, with 4 bases of the junction left unmatched. This CDR3 region has 15 residues. CDR3 in DNA: TGTGCCAGCAGCCCGGACAGGGGGCCAGGAAACACCATATATTTT. Its protein is CASSPDRGPGNTIYF.

The V gene is TRBV14, the J gene TRBJ1-4, with D tentatively TRBD1 (5 bases). Germline CDR1 reads SGHDN; CDR2 reads FVKESK. The CDR3 contains 15 residues. V lost 1 base, J lost 7 bases, and 13 bases lay in between. CDR3 protein: CASSQASGRTEKLFF. CDR3 DNA: TGTGCCAGCAGCCAAGCGTCAGGGCGCACTGAAAAACTGTTTTTT.

Only one count was recorded for this clone. This chain links TRBV19 with TRBJ1-2; a weak D match, TRBD1 (5 bases). The germline V gene encodes CDR1 LNHDA and CDR2 SQIVND (reference sequence). Deletions cut 5 bases from V and 4 bases from J, with 17 bases between. CDR3 length: 15 amino acids. For the CDR3, the DNA is TGTGCCAGTAGTGTCGGAACAGGACATATCTATGGCTACACCTTC. Protein product: CASSVGTGHIYGYTF. The variable domain in full, completed from reference TRBV19 and TRBJ1-2, reads DGGITQSPKYLFRKEGQNVTLSCEQNLNHDAMYWYRQDPGQGLRLIYYSQIVNDFQKGDIAEGYSVSREKKESFPLTVTSAQKNPTAFYLCASSVGTGHIYGYTFGSGTRLTVV.

The V call is TRBV6-5, the J call TRBJ1-5; 8 bases agree with TRBD1. The CDR3 contains 13 residues. Germline CDR1 is MNHEY and CDR2 is SVGAGI. Losses at the gene ends were 8 bases for V and 3 bases for J; bases not matched to a gene: 3. CDR3 in amino acids: CASSQGANQPQHF. CDR3 nucleotides: TGTGCCAGCTCGCAGGGGGCCAATCAGCCCCAGCATTTT.

This clone is a singleton in its sample. The chain recombines TRBV5-1 with TRBJ1-1; 9 nucleotides align to TRBD1. The V gene's germline CDR1 is SGHRS and CDR2 YFSETQ. With V trimmed by 0 bases and J by 7 bases, 4 bases remained unmatched. The CDR3 covers 14 residues. The CDR3 region is CASSLAGQGHEAFF. The CDR3 nucleotides are TGCGCCAGCAGCTTGGCTGGACAGGGGCATGAAGCTTTCTTT.

The J gene is TRBJ2-3, the V gene TRBV28; 15 nucleotides align to TRBD2. The junction had 9 bases not matched to a gene; V was cut back by 5 bases and J by 6 bases. Germline CDR1 and CDR2: MDHEN and SYDVKM. This CDR3 has 17 amino acids. CDR3 sequence reads: CASSTSGLAGGRDTQYF. The CDR3 DNA reads TGTGCCAGCAGTACCTCGGGACTAGCGGGAGGCAGGGATACGCAGTATTTT.

This CDR3 reads CASSPSPGGTYEQYF. CDR3 sequence (DNA): TGTGCCAGCAGCCCATCGCCGGGAGGGACCTACGAGCAGTACTTC. The chain has TRBV27 and TRBJ2-7, with 8 bases that match TRBD2. Germline loops: CDR1 MNHEY, CDR2 SMNVEV (reference sequence). The ends lost 6 bases at V and 2 bases at J; junction bases unmatched: 9. CDR3 length equals 15 residues.

V is TRBV4-1 and J is TRBJ2-1; 7 bases map to TRBD1. Per germline, CDR1 MGHRA and CDR2 YSYEKL. Losses at the gene ends were 0 bases for V and 6 bases for J; bases not matched to a gene: 11. CDR3 length equals 17 residues. CDR3 coding DNA: TGCGCCAGCAGCCAAGATTTCCCAGGGGGAGTGCTCAATGAGCAGTTCTTC. Amino acid sequence: CASSQDFPGGVLNEQFF.

The rearrangement uses TRBV29-1 and TRBJ2-1, with TRBD1 matching over 8 bases. The germline gives CDR1 SQVTM, CDR2 ANQGSEA. The CDR3 is made up of 10 amino acids. V lost 7 bases and J lost 14; bases outside the gene matches: 7. CDR3: CSERTGSEFF. CDR3 in DNA: TGCAGCGAGCGGACAGGGTCGGAGTTCTTC.

CDR3 DNA: TGTGCCAGCAGCCTGTCGGGAGACGGGGAGACCCAGTACTTC. Translation: CASSLSGDGETQYF. V gene TRBV7-3 combines with J gene TRBJ2-5; D is possibly TRBD2 (6 bases). The CDR3 sequence is 14 residues long. CDR1 SGHTA and CDR2 FQGTGA come from the germline V gene. Trimming cost V 5 bases and J 5 bases, with 15 bases left between them. Full variable domain (missing parts from reference TRBV7-3 and TRBJ2-5): GAGVSQTPSNKVTEKGKYVELRCDPISGHTALYWYRQSLGQGPEFLIYFQGTGAADDSGLPNDRFFAVRPEGSVSTLKIQRTERGDSAVYLCASSLSGDGETQYFGPGTRLLVL.

This clone showed up just once. CDR3 residues: CASSARGGQKYQPQHF. In DNA form, the CDR3 reads TGTGCCAGTAGTGCTCGTGGGGGACAGAAGTATCAGCCCCAGCATTTT. The J gene is TRBJ1-5, the V gene TRBV19, with 7 bases aligning to TRBD1. The CDR3 consists of 16 residues. V gave up 5 bases and J gave up 5 bases; unmatched junction bases: 12. Germline V gene sequence: CDR1 LNHDA, CDR2 SQIVND (reference sequence).

The V call is TRBV27, the J call TRBJ2-7; a weak D match, TRBD2 (6 bases). The V gene's germline CDR1 is MNHEY and CDR2 SMNVEV (reference sequence). V was clipped by 5 bases and J by 2 bases, with 19 bases between them. The CDR3 has 16 amino acids. The CDR3 DNA follows: TGTGCCAGCAGTCCCTTCTATCGCGGGAACACCTACGAGCAGTACTTC. Amino acids: CASSPFYRGNTYEQYF.

CDR3 coding DNA: TGTGCCAGCAGCTCCATGGGGACAGATGGAAACACCATATATTTT. Translation: CASSSMGTDGNTIYF. The chain couples TRBV11-3 to TRBJ1-3; TRBD1 aligns across 7 bases. With 4 bases clipped from V and 3 bases from J, the junction kept 6 bases outside the gene matches. The V gene's germline CDR1 is SGHNT and CDR2 YENEEA. The CDR3 length is 15 residues. Full variable domain (remainder filled in from reference TRBV11-3 and TRBJ1-3): EAGVVQSPRYKIIEKKQPVAFWCNPISGHNTLYWYLQNLGQGPELLIRYENEEAVDDSQLPKDRFSAERLKGVDSTLKIQPAELGDSAVYLCASSSMGTDGNTIYFGEGSWLTVV.

The chain recombines TRBV29-1 with TRBJ2-1, with 8 bases that match TRBD2. The trim removed 6 bases at V and 8 bases at J, leaving 9 bases unmatched. This CDR3 contains 13 residues. The germline V gene encodes CDR1 SQVTM and CDR2 ANQGSEA. CDR3 nucleotides: TGCAGCGTCCCCGGGACTAGATCCTATGAGCAGTTCTTC. Translation gives CSVPGTRSYEQFF.

CDR3: CASSRSESSYNEQFF. The CDR3 DNA sequence: TGTGCCAGCAGTCGCAGCGAGAGCTCCTACAATGAGCAGTTCTTC. The chain recombines TRBV27 with TRBJ2-1; no firm D call. Trimming took off 5 bases at V and 0 bases at J, with 11 bases between the two ends. The germline V gene encodes CDR1 MNHEY and CDR2 SMNVEV (reference sequence). The CDR3 consists of 15 residues.

The chain is built from TRBV28 and TRBJ2-7, with 7 bases lining up with TRBD1. With 7 bases clipped from V and 5 bases from J, the junction kept 11 bases outside the gene matches. The CDR3 spans 14 residues. CDR1 and CDR2 (germline): MDHEN, SYDVKM. For the CDR3, the DNA is TGTGCCAGCACTCTGTCCGGGACAGTTGACGAGCAGTACTTC. Translation gives CASTLSGTVDEQYF. Using reference TRBV28 and TRBJ2-7 for the parts outside the CDR3, the full variable domain is DVKVTQSSRYLVKRTGEKVFLECVQDMDHENMFWYRQDPGLGLRLIYFSYDVKMKEKGDIPEGYSVSREKKERFSLILESASTNQTSMYLCASTLSGTVDEQYFGPGTRLTVT.

The rearrangement joins TRBV10-3 to TRBJ2-2; D is undetermined. The CDR3 is made up of 13 amino acids. Germline V gene data show CDR1 as ENHRY and CDR2 as SYGVKD. Trimming pared 4 bases from V and 5 bases from J, leaving 8 bases between. CDR3 residues: CAISVAGTGELFF. The CDR3 nucleotides read TGTGCCATCAGTGTTGCAGGTACCGGGGAGCTGTTTTTT.

The sample holds a few counts of this clone. V is TRBV4-1 and J is TRBJ2-1; D remains ambiguous. This CDR3 has 12 residues. Per germline, CDR1 MGHRA and CDR2 YSYEKL. V dropped 4 bases and J dropped 7 bases, with 8 bases sitting between them. CDR3 DNA: TGCGCCAGCAGCCCCACCGGGAATGAGCAGTTCTTC. Residues: CASSPTGNEQFF.

In the case of this clone: Other DNA sequences of this sample code for an identical CDR3. This chain connects TRBV2 to TRBJ2-3, with 8 nucleotides matching TRBD2. This CDR3 spans 17 amino acids. Germline CDR1 is SNHLY and CDR2 is FYNNEI. J gave up 3 bases and V 8 bases, and 16 bases lay outside the gene matches. The chain's CDR3 is CASYGTSGRALTDTQYF. The CDR3 DNA sequence: TGTGCCAGCTACGGGACTAGTGGGAGGGCCCTGACAGATACGCAGTATTTT. Full variable domain (outside the CDR3, taken from reference TRBV2 and TRBJ2-3): EPEVTQTPSHQVTQMGQEVILRCVPISNHLYFYWYRQILGQKVEFLVSFYNNEISEKSEIFDDQFSVERPDGSNFTLKIRSTKLEDSAMYFCASYGTSGRALTDTQYFGPGTRLTVL.

Comment on this clone: Other DNA sequences in this specimen translate into the identical CDR3. The J gene is TRBJ2-1, the V gene TRBV30, with 8 bases lining up with TRBD2. The CDR3 totals 13 residues. The ends lost 0 bases at V and 7 bases at J; junction bases unmatched: 2. Germline CDR1 and CDR2: GTSNPN and SVGIG (reference sequence). The CDR3 DNA is TGTGCCTGGAGTGTGAGACTAGCGAATGAGCAGTTCTTC. This sequence encodes CAWSVRLANEQFF.

The chain links TRBV25-1 to TRBJ1-1; D perhaps matches TRBD1 (6 bases). The CDR3 has 15 amino acids. CDR1 is MGHDK, CDR2 SYGVNS, per germline. Trimming left V 4 bases short and J 5 bases short, with 17 bases between. CDR3 DNA: TGTGCCAGCAGTGTCCGTTCACAGGGTCGGACTGAAGCTTTCTTT. This translates into CASSVRSQGRTEAFF.

This clone was observed a few times. The rearrangement uses TRBV7-2 and TRBJ2-6, with TRBD2 matching 9 bases. CDR3 length: 19 amino acids. V dropped 0 bases and J dropped 2; count of bases not matched to a gene: 8. Germline-derived CDR1 and CDR2 are SGHTA and FQGNSA. This chain's CDR3 is CASSLAGTSSRAGANVLTF. The CDR3 DNA is TGTGCCAGCAGCTTAGCCGGGACTAGCAGTCGGGCTGGGGCCAACGTCCTGACTTTC.

The genes are TRBV7-8 and TRBJ1-3, with D tentatively TRBD1 (6 bases). Germline V gives CDR1 SGHVS, CDR2 FQNEAQ. Trimming removed 5 bases at V and 0 bases at J, with 17 bases between. The CDR3 length is 17 residues. The CDR3 is CASSEYRVLDSGNTIYF. As DNA, the CDR3 is TGTGCCAGCAGCGAGTACAGGGTACTGGACTCTGGAAACACCATATATTTT.

The chain links TRBV7-2 to TRBJ2-2; TRBD2 matches 9 bases. Trimming at V came to 5 bases and at J to 6 bases, leaving 7 bases not matched to a gene. The CDR3 loop spans 15 amino acids. From germline, CDR1 is SGHTA and CDR2 FQGNSA. The CDR3 here is CASSLPGLAPGELFF. The DNA for the CDR3 is TGTGCCAGCAGCCTCCCGGGACTAGCCCCCGGGGAGCTGTTTTTT.

The rearrangement joins TRBV10-3 to TRBJ2-2, with TRBD1 identical over 8 bases. The CDR3 is made up of 15 amino acids. The junction had 0 bases not matched to a gene; V was cut back by 2 bases and J by 1 base. Germline V lookup: CDR1 ENHRY, CDR2 SYGVKD. The CDR3 spells CAISEGTGNTGELFF. CDR3 in DNA: TGTGCCATCAGTGAGGGGACAGGGAACACCGGGGAGCTGTTTTTT.

The chain is built from TRBV7-6 and TRBJ2-3; 10 bases are shared with TRBD2. The V gene's germline CDR1 is SGHVS and CDR2 FNYEAQ. Trimming cost V 7 bases and J 6 bases; bases outside gene matches: 7. The CDR3 sequence is 14 residues long. The DNA for the CDR3 is TGTGCCAGCAACAGCGGGAGGGAACCCGATACGCAGTATTTT. As protein: CASNSGREPDTQYF.

The chain has TRBV7-2 and TRBJ2-3; tentatively, D is TRBD2 (6 bases). V dropped 1 base and J dropped 8 bases, with 16 bases sitting between them. Germline CDR1 SGHTA, CDR2 FQGNSA. This CDR3 is 15 amino acids long. The CDR3 reads CASSLEGLAGGTQYF. CDR3 DNA sequence: TGTGCCAGCAGCTTAGAGGGGCTAGCCGGGGGTACGCAGTATTTT. The full variable domain, rest sourced from reference TRBV7-2 and TRBJ2-3, is GAGVSQSPSNKVTEKGKDVELRCDPISGHTALYWYRQSLGQGLEFLIYFQGNSAPDKSGLPSDRFSAERTGGSVSTLTIQRTQQEDSAVYLCASSLEGLAGGTQYFGPGTRLTVL.

The chain employs TRBV7-3 and TRBJ2-2; D is perhaps TRBD2 (6 bases). The ends were cut back, 2 bases at V and 3 bases at J, with 13 bases in the middle. CDR3 size: 16 residues. The germline V gene has CDR1 SGHTA and CDR2 FQGTGA. This chain's CDR3 is CASSLLASAHTGELFF. Written as DNA, the CDR3 is TGTGCCAGCAGCTTATTAGCTAGCGCCCACACCGGGGAGCTGTTTTTT. Together with reference TRBV7-3 and TRBJ2-2, the CDR3 gives the full variable domain: GAGVSQTPSNKVTEKGKYVELRCDPISGHTALYWYRQSLGQGPEFLIYFQGTGAADDSGLPNDRFFAVRPEGSVSTLKIQRTERGDSAVYLCASSLLASAHTGELFFGEGSRLTVL.